This is a list of T cell receptor beta chains from one sample in a study of identical twins. A single record per CDR3 protein comes from TCRdb applying MiXCR to the 5' RACE reads. The sample includes a few hundred thousand distinct CDR3 sequences, around 15% of them seen just once. The data were also submitted as part of a second study, on yellow fever vaccine responses in identical twins.

The sample taken for sequencing was CD4+ T cells sorted from blood. These receptors originate from a woman aged 18-29 years in good health. Each CDR3 is given with its conserved first and last residue. Each record gives: J gene, V gene, clone size, D gene, CDR3 protein. D genes are given only for firm matches. Part of the rows lack a size; the others show once, few, many or a class for expanded clones.

TRBJ2-5,TRBV11-2,-,-,CASSLTRQFLTQETQYF
TRBJ1-5,TRBV28,-,-,CASSLQANQPQHF
TRBJ1-1,TRBV12-3/TRBV12-4,many,TRBD1,CASSSGTGHTEAFF
TRBJ2-1,TRBV4-2,few,-,CASSQDLVGNSYNEQFF
TRBJ1-3,TRBV6-5,few,-,CASSYSGEGTIYF
TRBJ1-1,TRBV29-1,many,TRBD1,CSVNRGGTEAFF
TRBJ2-5,TRBV5-6,few,-,CASSNPLNRGSQETQYF
TRBJ2-3,TRBV28,few,-,CARLADRRPDTQYF
TRBJ1-1,TRBV7-9,few,TRBD1,CASSLKGQGTNTEAFF
TRBJ2-1,TRBV6-2/TRBV6-3,few,TRBD2,CASSYRGRLYEQFF
TRBJ2-7,TRBV10-1,few,-,CASSAVRSYEQYF
TRBJ1-1,TRBV7-8,many,TRBD1,CASSLRDSLRLNTEAFF
TRBJ2-2,TRBV2,-,TRBD1,CASSVGQGVGTGELFF
TRBJ2-3,TRBV6-1,-,TRBD2,CASREAGGDTQYF
TRBJ2-2,TRBV7-3,-,-,CASSPGTAGELFF
TRBJ1-1,TRBV7-2,-,-,CASSVGRLGTEAFF
TRBJ2-3,TRBV20-1,once,TRBD2,CSAHGLAGALDTQYF
TRBJ2-1,TRBV6-2/TRBV6-3,-,-,CASSYSIQGWSYNEQFF
TRBJ2-4,TRBV5-1,-,TRBD2,CASSEPTGLLAGPLAKNIQYF
TRBJ2-7,TRBV28,many,-,CASSSGTPRGEQYF
TRBJ2-7,TRBV29-1,many,TRBD2,CSVGGLAGVSSYEQYF
TRBJ2-7,TRBV28,few,-,CASSHQQGRKYEQYF
TRBJ2-7,TRBV12-3/TRBV12-4,few,TRBD2,CASSLRLAGDSGQYF
TRBJ1-2,TRBV24-1,-,-,CATSSRDYGYTF
TRBJ2-7,TRBV7-2,few,-,CASSLSPGDPPYEQYF